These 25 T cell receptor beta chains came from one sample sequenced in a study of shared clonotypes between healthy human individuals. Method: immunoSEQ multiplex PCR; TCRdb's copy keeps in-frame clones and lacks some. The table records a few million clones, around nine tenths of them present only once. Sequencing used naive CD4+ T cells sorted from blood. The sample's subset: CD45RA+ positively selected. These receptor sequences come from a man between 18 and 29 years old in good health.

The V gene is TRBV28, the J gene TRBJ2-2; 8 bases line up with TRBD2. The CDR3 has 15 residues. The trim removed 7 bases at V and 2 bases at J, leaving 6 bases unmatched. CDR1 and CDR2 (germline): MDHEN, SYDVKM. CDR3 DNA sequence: TGTGCCAGCAAACGCGGGGGGCCAAACACCGGGGAGCTGTTTTTT. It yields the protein CASKRGGPNTGELFF.

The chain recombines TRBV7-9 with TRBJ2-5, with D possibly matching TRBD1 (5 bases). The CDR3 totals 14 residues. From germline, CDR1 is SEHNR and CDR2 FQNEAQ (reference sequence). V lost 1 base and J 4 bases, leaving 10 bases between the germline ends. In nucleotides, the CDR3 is TGTGCCAGCAGCTTAGAGGGGTATCGAGAGACCCAGTACTTC. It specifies CASSLEGYRETQYF.

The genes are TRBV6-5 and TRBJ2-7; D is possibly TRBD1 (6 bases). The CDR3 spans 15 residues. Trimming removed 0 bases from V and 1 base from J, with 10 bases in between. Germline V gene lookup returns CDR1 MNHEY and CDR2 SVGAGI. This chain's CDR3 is CASSYSTGWSYEQYF. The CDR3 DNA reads TGTGCCAGCAGTTACTCTACAGGGTGGTCCTACGAGCAGTACTTC.

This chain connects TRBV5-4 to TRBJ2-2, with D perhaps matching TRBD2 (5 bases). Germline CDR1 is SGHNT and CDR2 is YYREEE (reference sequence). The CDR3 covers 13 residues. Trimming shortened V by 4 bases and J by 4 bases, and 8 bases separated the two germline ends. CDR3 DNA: TGTGCCAGCAGCGAAACTAGCACCGGGGAGCTGTTTTTT. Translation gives CASSETSTGELFF.

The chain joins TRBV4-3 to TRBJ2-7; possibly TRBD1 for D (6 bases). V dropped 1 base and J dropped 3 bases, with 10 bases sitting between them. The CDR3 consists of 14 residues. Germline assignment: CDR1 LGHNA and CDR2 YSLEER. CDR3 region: CASSQAHRDYEQYF. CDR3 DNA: TGCGCCAGCAGCCAAGCCCACAGGGACTACGAGCAGTACTTC.

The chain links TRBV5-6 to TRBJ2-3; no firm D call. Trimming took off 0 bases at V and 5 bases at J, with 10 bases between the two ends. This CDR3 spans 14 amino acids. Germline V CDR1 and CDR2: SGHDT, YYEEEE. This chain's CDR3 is CASSLGSFRDTQYF. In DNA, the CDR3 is TGTGCCAGCAGCTTGGGGAGTTTCCGAGATACGCAGTATTTT.

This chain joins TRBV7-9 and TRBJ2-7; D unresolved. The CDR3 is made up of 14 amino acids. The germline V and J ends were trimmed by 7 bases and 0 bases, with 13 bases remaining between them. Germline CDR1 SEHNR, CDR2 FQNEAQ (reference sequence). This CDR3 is CASMRKTNSYEQYF. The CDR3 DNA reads TGTGCCAGCATGCGGAAAACCAACTCCTACGAGCAGTACTTC.

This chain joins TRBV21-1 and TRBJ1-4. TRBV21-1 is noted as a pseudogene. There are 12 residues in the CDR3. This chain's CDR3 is CASATEDEKLFF. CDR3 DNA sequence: TGTGCCAGCGCCACGGAGGATGAAAAACTGTTTTTT.

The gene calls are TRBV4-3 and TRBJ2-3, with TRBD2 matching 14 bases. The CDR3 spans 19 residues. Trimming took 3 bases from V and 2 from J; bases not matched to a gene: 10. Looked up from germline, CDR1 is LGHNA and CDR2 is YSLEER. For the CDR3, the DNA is TGCGCCAGCAGCCATCCGGGACTAGCGGGAGCATTCGACACAGATACGCAGTATTTT. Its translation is CASSHPGLAGAFDTDTQYF.

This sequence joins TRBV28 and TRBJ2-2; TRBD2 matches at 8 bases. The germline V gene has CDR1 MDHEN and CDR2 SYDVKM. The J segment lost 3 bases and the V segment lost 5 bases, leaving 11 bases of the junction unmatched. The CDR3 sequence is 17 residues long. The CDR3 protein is CASSLLSGGPHTGELFF. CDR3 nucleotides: TGTGCCAGCAGTCTCCTCTCGGGGGGGCCGCACACCGGGGAGCTGTTTTTT.

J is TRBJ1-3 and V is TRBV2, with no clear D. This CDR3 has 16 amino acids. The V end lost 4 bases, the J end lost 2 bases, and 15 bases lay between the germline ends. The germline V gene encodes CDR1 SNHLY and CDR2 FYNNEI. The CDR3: CASSVLLPSAGNTIYF. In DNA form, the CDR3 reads TGTGCCAGCAGTGTCTTACTTCCGAGCGCTGGAAACACCATATATTTT.

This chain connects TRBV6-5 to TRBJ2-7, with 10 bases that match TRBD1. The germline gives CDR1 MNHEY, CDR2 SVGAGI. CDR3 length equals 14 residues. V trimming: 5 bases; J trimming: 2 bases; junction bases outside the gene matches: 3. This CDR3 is CASSHGQGAYEQYF. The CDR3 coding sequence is TGTGCCAGCAGTCACGGACAGGGGGCCTACGAGCAGTACTTC.

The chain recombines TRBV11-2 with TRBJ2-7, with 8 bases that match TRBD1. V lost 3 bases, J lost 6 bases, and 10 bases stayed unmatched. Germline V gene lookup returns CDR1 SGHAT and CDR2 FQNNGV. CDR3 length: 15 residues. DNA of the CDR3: TGTGCCAGCAGCTTGGACAGGGAAAATTCTCGCGAGCAGTACTTC. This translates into CASSLDRENSREQYF.

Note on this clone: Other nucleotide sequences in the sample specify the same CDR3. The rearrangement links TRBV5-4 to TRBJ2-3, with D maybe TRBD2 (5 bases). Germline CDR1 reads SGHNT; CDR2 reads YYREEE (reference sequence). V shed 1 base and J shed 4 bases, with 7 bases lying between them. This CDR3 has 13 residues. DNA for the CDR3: TGTGCCAGCAGCTTGACGGGATCAGATACGCAGTATTTT. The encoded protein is CASSLTGSDTQYF.

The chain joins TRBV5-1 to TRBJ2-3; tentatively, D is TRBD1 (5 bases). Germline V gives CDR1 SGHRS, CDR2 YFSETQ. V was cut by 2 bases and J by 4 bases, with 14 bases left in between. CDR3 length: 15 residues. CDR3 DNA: TGCGCCAGCAGCTTACAGATGCAGGGCGCAGATACGCAGTATTTT. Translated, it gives CASSLQMQGADTQYF. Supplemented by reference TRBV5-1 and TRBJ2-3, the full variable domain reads KAGVTQTPRYLIKTRGQQVTLSCSPISGHRSVSWYQQTPGQGLQFLFEYFSETQRNKGNFPGRFSGRQFSNSRSEMNVSTLELGDSALYLCASSLQMQGADTQYFGPGTRLTVL.

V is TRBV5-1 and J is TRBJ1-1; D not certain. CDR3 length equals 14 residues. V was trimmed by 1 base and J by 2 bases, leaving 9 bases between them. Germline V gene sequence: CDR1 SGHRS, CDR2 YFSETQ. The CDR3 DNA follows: TGCGCCAGCAGCTTGAATTTTGGAAACACTGAAGCTTTCTTT. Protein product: CASSLNFGNTEAFF.

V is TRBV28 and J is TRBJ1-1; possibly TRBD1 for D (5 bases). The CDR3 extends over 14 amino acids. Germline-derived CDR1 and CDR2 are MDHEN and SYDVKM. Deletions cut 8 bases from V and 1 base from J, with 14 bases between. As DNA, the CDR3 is TGTGCCAGCCTCAGGAGGGGTCGGAACACTGAAGCTTTCTTT. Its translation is CASLRRGRNTEAFF.

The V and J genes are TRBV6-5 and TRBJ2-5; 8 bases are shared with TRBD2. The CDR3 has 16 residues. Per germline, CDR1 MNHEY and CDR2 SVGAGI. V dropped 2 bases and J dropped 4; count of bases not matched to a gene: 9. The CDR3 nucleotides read TGTGCCAGCAGTTACCCGGAGACTAGCGTGAGAGAGACCCAGTACTTC. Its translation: CASSYPETSVRETQYF.

CDR3 protein: CSVEDRAGADTF. CDR3 sequence (DNA): TGCAGCGTTGAAGATCGGGCAGGGGCGGATACCTTC. The J gene is TRBJ1-2, the V gene TRBV29-1, with a tentative D call TRBD1 (6 bases). This CDR3 region has 12 residues. CDR1 is SQVTM, CDR2 ANQGSEA, per germline. V dropped 0 bases and J dropped 14 bases, with 16 bases sitting between them. The full variable domain, with the rest looked up from reference TRBV29-1 and TRBJ1-2, is SAVISQKPSRDICQRGTSLTIQCQVDSQVTMMFWYRQQPGQSLTLIATANQGSEATYESGFVIDKFPISRPNLTFSTLTVSNMSPEDSSIYLCSVEDRAGADTFGSGTRLTVV.

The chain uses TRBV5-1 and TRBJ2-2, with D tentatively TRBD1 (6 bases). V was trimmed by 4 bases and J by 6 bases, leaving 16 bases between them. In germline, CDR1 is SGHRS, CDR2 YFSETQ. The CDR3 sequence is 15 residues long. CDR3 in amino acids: CASSPQQGLAGELFF. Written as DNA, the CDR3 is TGCGCCAGCAGCCCCCAACAGGGATTGGCCGGGGAGCTGTTTTTT.

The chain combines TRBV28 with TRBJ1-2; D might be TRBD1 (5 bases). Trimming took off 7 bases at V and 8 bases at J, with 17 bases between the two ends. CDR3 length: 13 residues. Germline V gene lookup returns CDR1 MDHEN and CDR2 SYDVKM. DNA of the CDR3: TGTGCCAGCACCGGGGACGACCGGCGGGGCTACACCTTC. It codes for CASTGDDRRGYTF.

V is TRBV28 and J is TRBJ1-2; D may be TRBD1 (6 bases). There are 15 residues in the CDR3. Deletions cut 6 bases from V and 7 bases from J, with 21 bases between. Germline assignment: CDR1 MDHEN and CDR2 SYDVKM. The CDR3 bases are TGTGCCAGCAGACCGACCGGACGGGGGGCGAGTGGCTACACCTTC. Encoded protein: CASRPTGRGASGYTF.

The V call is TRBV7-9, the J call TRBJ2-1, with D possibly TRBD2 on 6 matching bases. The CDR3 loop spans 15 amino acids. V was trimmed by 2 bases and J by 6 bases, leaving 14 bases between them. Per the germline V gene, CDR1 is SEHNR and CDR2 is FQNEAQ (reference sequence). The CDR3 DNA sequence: TGTGCCAGCAGCTTATGGCGGGACTGGGCCAATGAGCAGTTCTTC. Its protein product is CASSLWRDWANEQFF.

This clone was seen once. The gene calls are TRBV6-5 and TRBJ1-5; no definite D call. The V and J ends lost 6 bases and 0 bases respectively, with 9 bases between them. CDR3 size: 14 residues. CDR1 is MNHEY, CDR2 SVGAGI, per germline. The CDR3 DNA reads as TGTGCCAGCAGACGGGATAATAGCAATCAGCCCCAGCATTTT. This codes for CASRRDNSNQPQHF.

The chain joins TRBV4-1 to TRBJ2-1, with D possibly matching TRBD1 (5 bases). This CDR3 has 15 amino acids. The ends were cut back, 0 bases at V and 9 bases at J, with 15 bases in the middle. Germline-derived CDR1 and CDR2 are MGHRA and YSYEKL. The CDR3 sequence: CASSQDLGVRSEQFF. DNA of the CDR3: TGCGCCAGCAGCCAAGATCTAGGGGTTAGGAGTGAGCAGTTCTTC.